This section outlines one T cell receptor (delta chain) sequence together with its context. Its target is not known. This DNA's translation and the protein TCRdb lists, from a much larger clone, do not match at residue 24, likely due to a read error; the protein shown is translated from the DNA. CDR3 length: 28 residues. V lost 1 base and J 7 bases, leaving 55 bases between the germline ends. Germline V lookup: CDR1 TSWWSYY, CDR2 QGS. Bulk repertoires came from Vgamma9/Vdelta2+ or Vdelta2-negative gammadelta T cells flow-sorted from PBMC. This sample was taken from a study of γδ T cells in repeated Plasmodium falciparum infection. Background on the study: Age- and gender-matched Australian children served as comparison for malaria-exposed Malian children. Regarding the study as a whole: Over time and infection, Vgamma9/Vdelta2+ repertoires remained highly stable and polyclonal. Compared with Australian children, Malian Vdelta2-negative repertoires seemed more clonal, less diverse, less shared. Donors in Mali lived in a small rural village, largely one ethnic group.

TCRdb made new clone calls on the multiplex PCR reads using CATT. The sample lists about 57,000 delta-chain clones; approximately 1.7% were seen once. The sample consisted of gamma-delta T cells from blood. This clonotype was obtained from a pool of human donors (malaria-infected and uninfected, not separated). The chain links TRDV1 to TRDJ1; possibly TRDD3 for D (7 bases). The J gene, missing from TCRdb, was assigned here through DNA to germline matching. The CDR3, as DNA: TGTGCTCTTGGGGAACGAAAGGACGAAAGGGGAAAGTCCCTACGTATTCCTAGGGGGGGATGGTCGGTCGGTAAACTCATCTTT. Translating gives CALGERKDERGKSLRIPRGGWSVGKLIF.